This T cell receptor beta chain comes out of a study of T-cell memory formation after mild COVID-19. Study-wide results and caveats: There was no confirmation that second-wave clones peaking on day 37 were SARS-CoV-2 specific. Clones contracting over day 15 to 85 were CD4/CD8 balanced, with later expanders leaning CD4+. Some clones that responded turned up in pre-infection memory, which suggests that cross-reactive memory joined in.

Remarks on this clonotype: Its cognate antigen is unknown.

UMIs and sample barcodes were carried by the TCR alpha and TCR beta cDNA libraries that 5'RACE produced using constant-segment primers. Each CDR3 protein gets one entry after TCRdb re-called the 5' RACE reads with MiXCR. The sample lists hundreds of thousands of distinct CDR3 sequences, 20% to 25% occurring once. Specimen: PBMCs or a T cell subset sorted from them (not recorded which). The receptor was isolated from a man aged 18 to 30 who had mild COVID-19 (a few samples of this study predate the infection). Cell type and time point are not known.

Here the CDR3 reads CAWSSRSSTEAFF. CDR3 DNA: TGTGCCTGGAGCTCACGTAGTAGCACTGAAGCTTTCTTT. The chain employs TRBV30 and TRBJ1-1; D unresolved. This CDR3 spans 13 amino acids. The germline gives CDR1 GTSNPN, CDR2 SVGIG (reference sequence). V lost 3 bases and J 4 bases, leaving 12 bases between the germline ends.